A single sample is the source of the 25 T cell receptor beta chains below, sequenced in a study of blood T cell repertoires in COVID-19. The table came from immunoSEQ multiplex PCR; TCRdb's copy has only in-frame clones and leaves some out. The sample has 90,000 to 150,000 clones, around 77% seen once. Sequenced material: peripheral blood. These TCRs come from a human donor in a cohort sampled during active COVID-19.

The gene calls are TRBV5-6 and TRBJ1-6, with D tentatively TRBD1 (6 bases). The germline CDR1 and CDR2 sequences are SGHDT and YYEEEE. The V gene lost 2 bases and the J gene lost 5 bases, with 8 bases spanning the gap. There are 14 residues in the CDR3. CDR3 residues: CASSLAGDNSPLHF. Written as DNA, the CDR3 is TGTGCCAGCAGCTTAGCAGGGGATAATTCACCCCTCCACTTT.

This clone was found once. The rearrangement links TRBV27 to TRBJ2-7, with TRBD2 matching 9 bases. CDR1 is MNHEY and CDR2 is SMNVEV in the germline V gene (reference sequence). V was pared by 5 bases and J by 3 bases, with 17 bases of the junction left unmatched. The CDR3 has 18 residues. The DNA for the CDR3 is TGTGCCAGCAGTCCTGGGTGGTTTAGCGGGAGAAGCGGCTACGAGCAGTACTTC. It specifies CASSPGWFSGRSGYEQYF.

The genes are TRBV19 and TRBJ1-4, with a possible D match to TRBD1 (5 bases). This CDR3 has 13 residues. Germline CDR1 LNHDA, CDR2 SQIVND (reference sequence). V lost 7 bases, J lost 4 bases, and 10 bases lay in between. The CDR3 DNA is TGTGCCAGTACCCCCAGGGTTAATGAAAAACTGTTTTTT. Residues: CASTPRVNEKLFF.

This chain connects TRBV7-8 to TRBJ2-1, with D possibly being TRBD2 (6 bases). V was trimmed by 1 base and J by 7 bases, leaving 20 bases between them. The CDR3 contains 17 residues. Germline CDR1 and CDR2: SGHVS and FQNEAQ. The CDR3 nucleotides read TGTGCCAGCAGCTTAGTGTCGTGGCGGGACGCACTAAATGAGCAGTTCTTC. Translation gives CASSLVSWRDALNEQFF. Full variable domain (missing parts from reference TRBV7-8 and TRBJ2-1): GAGVSQSPRYKVAKRGQDVALRCDPISGHVSLFWYQQALGQGPEFLTYFQNEAQLDKSGLPSDRFFAERPEGSVSTLKIQRTQQEDSAVYLCASSLVSWRDALNEQFFGPGTRLTVL.

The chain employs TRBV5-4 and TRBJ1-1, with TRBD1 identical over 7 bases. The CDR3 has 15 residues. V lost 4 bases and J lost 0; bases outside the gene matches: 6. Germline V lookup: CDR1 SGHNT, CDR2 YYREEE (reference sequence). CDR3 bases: TGTGCCAGCAGCCTGGACAGGCCCATGAACACTGAAGCTTTCTTT. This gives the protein CASSLDRPMNTEAFF.

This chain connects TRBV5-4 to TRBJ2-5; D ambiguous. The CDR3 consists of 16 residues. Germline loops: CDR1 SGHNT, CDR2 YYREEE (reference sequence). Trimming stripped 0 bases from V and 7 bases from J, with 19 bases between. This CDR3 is CASSLVFSTLVGTQYF. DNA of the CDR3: TGTGCCAGCAGCTTGGTTTTTAGTACTCTCGTCGGGACCCAGTACTTC.

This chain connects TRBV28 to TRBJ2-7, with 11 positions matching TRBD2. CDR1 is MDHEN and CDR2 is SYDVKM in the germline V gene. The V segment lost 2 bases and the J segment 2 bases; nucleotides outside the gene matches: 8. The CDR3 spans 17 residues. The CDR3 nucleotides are TGTGCCAGCAGTTTAGTTTATAGCGGGAGGGCCACCTACGAGCAGTACTTC. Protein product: CASSLVYSGRATYEQYF.

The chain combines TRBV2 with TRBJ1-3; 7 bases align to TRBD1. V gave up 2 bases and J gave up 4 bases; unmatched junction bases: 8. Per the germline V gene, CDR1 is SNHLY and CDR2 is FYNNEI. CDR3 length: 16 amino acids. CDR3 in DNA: TGTGCCAGCAGTGAAAGACAGGGCGGTGCGGGAAACACCATATATTTT. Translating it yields CASSERQGGAGNTIYF. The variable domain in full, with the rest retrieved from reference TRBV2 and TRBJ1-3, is EPEVTQTPSHQVTQMGQEVILRCVPISNHLYFYWYRQILGQKVEFLVSFYNNEISEKSEIFDDQFSVERPDGSNFTLKIRSTKLEDSAMYFCASSERQGGAGNTIYFGEGSWLTVV.

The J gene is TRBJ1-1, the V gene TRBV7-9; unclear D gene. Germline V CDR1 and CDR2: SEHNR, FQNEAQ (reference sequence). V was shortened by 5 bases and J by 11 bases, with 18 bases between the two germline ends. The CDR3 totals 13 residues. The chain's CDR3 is CASSRIRELVAFF. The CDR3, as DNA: TGTGCCAGCAGCCGAATTCGGGAGTTGGTGGCTTTCTTT.

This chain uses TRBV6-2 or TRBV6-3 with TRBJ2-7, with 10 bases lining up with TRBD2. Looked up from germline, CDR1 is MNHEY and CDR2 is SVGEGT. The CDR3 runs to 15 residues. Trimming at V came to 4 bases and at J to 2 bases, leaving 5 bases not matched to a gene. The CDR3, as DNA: TGTGCCAGCAGTTTAGGGAGCGGGAGGGCCTACGAGCAGTACTTC. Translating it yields CASSLGSGRAYEQYF.

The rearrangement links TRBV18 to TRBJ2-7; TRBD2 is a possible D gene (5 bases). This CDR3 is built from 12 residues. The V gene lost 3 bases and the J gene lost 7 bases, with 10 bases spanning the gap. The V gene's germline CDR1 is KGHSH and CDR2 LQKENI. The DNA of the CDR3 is TGTGCCAGCTCACCGGGAGCGTGGGAGCAGTACTTC. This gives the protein CASSPGAWEQYF. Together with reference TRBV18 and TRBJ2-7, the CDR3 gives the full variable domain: NAGVMQNPRHLVRRRGQEARLRCSPMKGHSHVYWYRQLPEEGLKFMVYLQKENIIDESGMPKERFSAEFPKEGPSILRIQQVVRGDSAAYFCASSPGAWEQYFGPGTRLTVT.

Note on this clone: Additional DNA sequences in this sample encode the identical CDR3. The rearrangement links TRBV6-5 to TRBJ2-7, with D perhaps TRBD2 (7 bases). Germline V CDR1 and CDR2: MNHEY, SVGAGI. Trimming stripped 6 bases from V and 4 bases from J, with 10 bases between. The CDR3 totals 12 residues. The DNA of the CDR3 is TGTGCCAGCAGGGGAGGGGGATACGAGCAGTACTTC. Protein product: CASRGGGYEQYF.

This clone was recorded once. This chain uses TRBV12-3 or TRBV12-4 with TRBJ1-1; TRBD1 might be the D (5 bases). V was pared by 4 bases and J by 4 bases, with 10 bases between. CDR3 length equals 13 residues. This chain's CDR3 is CASSWGVSTEAFF. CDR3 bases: TGTGCCAGCAGTTGGGGGGTTAGCACTGAAGCTTTCTTT.

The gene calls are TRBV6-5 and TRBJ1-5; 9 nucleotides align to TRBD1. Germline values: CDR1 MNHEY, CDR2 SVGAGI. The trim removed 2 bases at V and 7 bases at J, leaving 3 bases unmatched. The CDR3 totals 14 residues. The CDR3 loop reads CASSYGDRDQPQHF. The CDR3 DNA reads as TGTGCCAGCAGTTACGGGGACAGGGACCAGCCCCAGCATTTT.

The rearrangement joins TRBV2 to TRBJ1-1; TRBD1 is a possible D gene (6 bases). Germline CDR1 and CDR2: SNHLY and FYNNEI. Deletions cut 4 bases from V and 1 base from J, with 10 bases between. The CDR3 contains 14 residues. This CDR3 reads CASSVRGPNTEAFF. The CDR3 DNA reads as TGTGCCAGCAGTGTCAGGGGCCCGAACACTGAAGCTTTCTTT.

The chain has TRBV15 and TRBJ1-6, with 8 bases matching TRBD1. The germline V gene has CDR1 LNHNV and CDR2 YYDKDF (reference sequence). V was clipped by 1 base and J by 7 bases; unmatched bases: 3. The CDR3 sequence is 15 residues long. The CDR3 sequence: CATSRVRQGNSPLHF. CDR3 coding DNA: TGTGCCACCAGCAGAGTGCGACAGGGGAATTCACCCCTCCACTTT.

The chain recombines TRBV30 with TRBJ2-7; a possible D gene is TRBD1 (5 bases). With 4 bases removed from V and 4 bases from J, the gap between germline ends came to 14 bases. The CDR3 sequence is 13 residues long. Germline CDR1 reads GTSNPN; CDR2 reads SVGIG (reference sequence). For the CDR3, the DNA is TGTGCCTGGAATACTTGGGGCGGATACGAGCAGTACTTC. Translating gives CAWNTWGGYEQYF.

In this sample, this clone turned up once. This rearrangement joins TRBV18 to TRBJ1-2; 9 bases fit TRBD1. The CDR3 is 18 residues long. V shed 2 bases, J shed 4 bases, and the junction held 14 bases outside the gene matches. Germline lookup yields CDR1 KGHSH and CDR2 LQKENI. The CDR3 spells CASSPSGTGLYSGYGYTF. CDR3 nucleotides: TGTGCCAGCTCACCATCGGGGACAGGGTTATACTCGGGCTATGGCTACACCTTC.

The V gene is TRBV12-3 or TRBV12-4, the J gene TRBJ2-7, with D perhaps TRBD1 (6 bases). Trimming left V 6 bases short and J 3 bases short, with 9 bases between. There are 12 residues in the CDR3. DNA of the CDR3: TGTGCCAGCAGCCAGGACAGCTACGAGCAGTACTTC. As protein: CASSQDSYEQYF.

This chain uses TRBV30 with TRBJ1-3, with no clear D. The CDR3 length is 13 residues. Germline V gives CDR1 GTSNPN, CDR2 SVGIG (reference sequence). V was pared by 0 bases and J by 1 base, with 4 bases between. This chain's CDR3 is CAWSVNSGNTIYF. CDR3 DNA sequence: TGTGCCTGGAGTGTCAATTCTGGAAACACCATATATTTT.

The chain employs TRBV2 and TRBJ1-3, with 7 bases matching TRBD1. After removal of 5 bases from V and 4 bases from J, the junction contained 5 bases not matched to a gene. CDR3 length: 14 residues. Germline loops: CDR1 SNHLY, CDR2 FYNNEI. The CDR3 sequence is CASSPDRAGNTIYF. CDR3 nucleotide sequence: TGTGCCAGCAGTCCCGACAGGGCCGGAAACACCATATATTTT.

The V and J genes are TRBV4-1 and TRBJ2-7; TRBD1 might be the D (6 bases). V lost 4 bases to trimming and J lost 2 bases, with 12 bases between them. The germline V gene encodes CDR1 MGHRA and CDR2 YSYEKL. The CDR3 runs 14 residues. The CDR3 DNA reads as TGCGCCAGCAGCCCAGACAGGTCAGCCTACGAGCAGTACTTC. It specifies CASSPDRSAYEQYF.

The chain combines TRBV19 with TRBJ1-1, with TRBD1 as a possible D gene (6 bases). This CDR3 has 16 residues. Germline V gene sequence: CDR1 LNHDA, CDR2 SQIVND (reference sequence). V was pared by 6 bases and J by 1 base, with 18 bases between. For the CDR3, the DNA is TGTGCCAGTAGCAGCCCCGGACAGAGTACGAACACTGAAGCTTTCTTT. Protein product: CASSSPGQSTNTEAFF.

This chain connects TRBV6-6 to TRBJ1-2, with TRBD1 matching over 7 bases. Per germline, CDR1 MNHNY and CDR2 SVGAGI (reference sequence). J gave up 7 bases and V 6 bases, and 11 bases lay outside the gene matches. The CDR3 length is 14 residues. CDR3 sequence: CASRPTGTDSGYTF. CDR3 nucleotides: TGTGCCAGCAGACCCACCGGGACAGATTCTGGCTACACCTTC.

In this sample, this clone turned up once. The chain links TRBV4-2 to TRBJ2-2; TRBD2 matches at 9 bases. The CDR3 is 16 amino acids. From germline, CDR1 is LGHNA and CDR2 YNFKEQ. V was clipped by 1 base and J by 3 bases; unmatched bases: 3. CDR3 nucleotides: TGTGCCAGCAGCCAAGCAGCGGGGGGCCACACCGGGGAGCTGTTTTTT. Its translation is CASSQAAGGHTGELFF.